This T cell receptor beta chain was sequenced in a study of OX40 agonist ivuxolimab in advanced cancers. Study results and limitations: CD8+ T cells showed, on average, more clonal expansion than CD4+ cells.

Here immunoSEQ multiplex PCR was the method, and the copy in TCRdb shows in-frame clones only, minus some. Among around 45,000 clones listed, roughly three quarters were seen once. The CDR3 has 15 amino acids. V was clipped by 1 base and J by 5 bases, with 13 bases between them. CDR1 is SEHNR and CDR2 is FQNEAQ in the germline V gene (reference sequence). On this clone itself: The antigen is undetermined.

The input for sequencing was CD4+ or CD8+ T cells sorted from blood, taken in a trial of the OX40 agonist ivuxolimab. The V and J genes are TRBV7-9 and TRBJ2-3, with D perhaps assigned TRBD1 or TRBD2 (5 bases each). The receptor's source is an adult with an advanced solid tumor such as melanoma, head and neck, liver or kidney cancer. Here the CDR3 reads CASSLEARGGDTQYF. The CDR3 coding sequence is TGTGCCAGCAGCTTAGAGGCCCGGGGCGGAGATACGCAGTATTTT.